This is a list of T cell receptor beta chains from one sample in a study of cytomegalovirus exposure and HLA in healthy donors. The protocol was immunoSEQ multiplex PCR, while the TCRdb copy is restricted to in-frame clones and leaves out a portion. Among about 93,000 clones listed, 78% were seen once. Sequencing was performed on PBMCs. These receptors were obtained from a woman in her 40s in good health and CMV-seronegative. Both conserved end residues are part of each CDR3. The D gene is left open where the match is weak. Expanded clones are given a class, and other clones once, few, many or no size at all.

V gene	D gene	J gene	clone size	CDR3 protein	CDR3 DNA
TRBV7-2	-	TRBJ1-5	-	CASSLSQGRNQPQHF	TGTGCCAGCAGCCTGTCCCAGGGTCGCAATCAGCCCCAGCATTTT
TRBV5-5	-	TRBJ1-5	-	CASSRDPSSNQPQHF	TGTGCCAGCAGCCGGGATCCCAGTTCTAATCAGCCCCAGCATTTT
TRBV5-4	TRBD1	TRBJ1-4	-	CASSSSGTDNEKLFF	TGTGCCAGCAGCTCCTCAGGGACAGATAATGAAAAACTGTTTTTT
TRBV28	-	TRBJ2-2	-	CASRRSGPSGELFF	TGTGCCAGCAGACGCTCCGGTCCCTCGGGGGAGCTGTTTTTT
TRBV7-9	-	TRBJ2-1	few	CASSFQGKDEQFF	TGTGCCAGCAGCTTCCAGGGGAAAGATGAGCAGTTCTTC
TRBV25-1	TRBD1	TRBJ2-5	-	CASSGWTGGPETQYF	TGTGCCAGCAGTGGTTGGACAGGGGGTCCAGAGACCCAGTACTTC
TRBV18	-	TRBJ1-1	once	CASSPPTSMNTEAFF	TGTGCCAGCTCACCACCTACGAGCATGAACACTGAAGCTTTCTTT
TRBV29-1	TRBD2	TRBJ2-1	-	CSVEALASYNEQFF	TGCAGCGTCGAAGCACTAGCGTCCTACAATGAGCAGTTCTTC
TRBV27	-	TRBJ1-1	-	CASSFPGDEAFF	TGTGCCAGCAGTTTCCCGGGGGACGAAGCTTTCTTT
TRBV27	-	TRBJ2-7	once	CASSLSGRGAYEQYF	TGTGCCAGCAGTTTATCGGGCAGGGGGGCCTACGAGCAGTACTTC
TRBV2	-	TRBJ2-7	-	CASSETGPSYEQYF	TGTGCCAGCAGTGAGACAGGTCCCTCCTACGAGCAGTACTTC
TRBV2	-	TRBJ1-5	-	CASSERGTQHF	TGTGCCAGCAGTGAACGGGGGACCCAGCATTTT
TRBV10-3	-	TRBJ2-1	-	CAISVRGHSSYNEQFF	TGTGCCATCAGTGTAAGAGGCCATAGCTCCTACAATGAGCAGTTCTTC
TRBV7-2	TRBD2	TRBJ2-7	once	CASSIRTSGYEQYF	TGTGCCAGCAGCATCAGGACTAGTGGTTACGAGCAGTACTTC
TRBV5-1	TRBD1	TRBJ1-1	-	CASSLGTGTSTEAFF	TGCGCCAGCAGCTTAGGGACAGGGACGAGCACTGAAGCTTTCTTT